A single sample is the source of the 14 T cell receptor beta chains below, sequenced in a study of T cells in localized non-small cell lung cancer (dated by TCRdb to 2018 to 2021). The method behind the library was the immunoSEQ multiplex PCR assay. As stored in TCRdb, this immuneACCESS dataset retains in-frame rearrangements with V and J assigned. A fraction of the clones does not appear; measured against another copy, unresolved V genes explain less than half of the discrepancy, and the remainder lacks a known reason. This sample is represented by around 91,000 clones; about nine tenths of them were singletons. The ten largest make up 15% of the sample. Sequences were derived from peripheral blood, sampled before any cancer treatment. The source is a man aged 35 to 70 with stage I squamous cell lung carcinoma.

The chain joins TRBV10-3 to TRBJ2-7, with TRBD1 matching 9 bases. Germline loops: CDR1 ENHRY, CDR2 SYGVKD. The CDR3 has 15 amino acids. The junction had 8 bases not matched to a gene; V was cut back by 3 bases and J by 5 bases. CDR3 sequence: CAISDSGTGLNEQYF. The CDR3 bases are TGTGCCATCAGTGACTCCGGGACAGGGCTAAACGAGCAGTACTTC.

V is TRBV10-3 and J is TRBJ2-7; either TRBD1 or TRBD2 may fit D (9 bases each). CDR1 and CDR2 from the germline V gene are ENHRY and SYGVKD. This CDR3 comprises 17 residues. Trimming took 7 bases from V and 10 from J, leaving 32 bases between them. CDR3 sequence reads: CAITRDRVLAGETPQYF. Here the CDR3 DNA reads TGTGCCATCACCCGGGACAGGGTTTTAGCGGGAGAGACACCCCAGTACTTC.

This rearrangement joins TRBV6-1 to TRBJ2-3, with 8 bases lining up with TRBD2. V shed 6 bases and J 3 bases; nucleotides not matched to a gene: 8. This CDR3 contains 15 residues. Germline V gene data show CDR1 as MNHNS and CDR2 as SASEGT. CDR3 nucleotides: TGTGCCAGCAGCGAGGTAGCGGGGCGGACAGATACGCAGTATTTT. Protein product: CASSEVAGRTDTQYF.

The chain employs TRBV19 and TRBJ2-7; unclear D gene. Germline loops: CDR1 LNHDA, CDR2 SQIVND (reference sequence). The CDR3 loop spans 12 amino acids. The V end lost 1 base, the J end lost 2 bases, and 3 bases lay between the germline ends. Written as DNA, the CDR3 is TGTGCCAGTAGTATAGGGACCTACGAGCAGTACTTC. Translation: CASSIGTYEQYF. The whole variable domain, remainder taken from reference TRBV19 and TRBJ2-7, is DGGITQSPKYLFRKEGQNVTLSCEQNLNHDAMYWYRQDPGQGLRLIYYSQIVNDFQKGDIAEGYSVSREKKESFPLTVTSAQKNPTAFYLCASSIGTYEQYFGPGTRLTVT.

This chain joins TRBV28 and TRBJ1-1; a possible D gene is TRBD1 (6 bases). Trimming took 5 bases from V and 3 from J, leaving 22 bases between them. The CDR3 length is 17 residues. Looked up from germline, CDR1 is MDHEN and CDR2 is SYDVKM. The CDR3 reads CASSIYQGKRSYTEAFF. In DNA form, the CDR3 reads TGTGCCAGCAGTATCTATCAGGGGAAGAGGAGTTACACTGAAGCTTTCTTT.

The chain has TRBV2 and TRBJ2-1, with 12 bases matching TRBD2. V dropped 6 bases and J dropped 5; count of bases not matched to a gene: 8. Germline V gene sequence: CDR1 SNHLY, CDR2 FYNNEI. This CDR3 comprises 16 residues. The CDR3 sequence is CASSLRLAGDNNEQFF. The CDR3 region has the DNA TGTGCCAGCAGCCTCAGACTAGCGGGGGACAACAATGAGCAGTTCTTC.

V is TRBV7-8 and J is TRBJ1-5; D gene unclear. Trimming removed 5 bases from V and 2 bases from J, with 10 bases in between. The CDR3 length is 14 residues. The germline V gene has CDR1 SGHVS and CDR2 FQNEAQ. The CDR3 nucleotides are TGTGCCAGCAGCCTCTCGAGGGGCAATCAGCCCCAGCATTTT. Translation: CASSLSRGNQPQHF. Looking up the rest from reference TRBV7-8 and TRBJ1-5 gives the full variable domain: GAGVSQSPRYKVAKRGQDVALRCDPISGHVSLFWYQQALGQGPEFLTYFQNEAQLDKSGLPSDRFFAERPEGSVSTLKIQRTQQEDSAVYLCASSLSRGNQPQHFGDGTRLSIL.

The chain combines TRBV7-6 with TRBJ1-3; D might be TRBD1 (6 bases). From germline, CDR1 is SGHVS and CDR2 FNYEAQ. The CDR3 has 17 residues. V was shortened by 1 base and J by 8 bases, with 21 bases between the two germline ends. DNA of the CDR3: TGTGCCAGCAGCTTAGGGCCAGCAGCCCGAGGGGGGCACACCATATATTTT. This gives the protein CASSLGPAARGGHTIYF.

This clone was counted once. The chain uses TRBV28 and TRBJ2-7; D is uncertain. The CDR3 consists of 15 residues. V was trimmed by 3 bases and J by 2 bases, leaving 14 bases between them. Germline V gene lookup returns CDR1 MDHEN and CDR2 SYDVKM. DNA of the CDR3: TGTGCCAGCAGTTTGTGGGCTTCAAGGACCTACGAGCAGTACTTC. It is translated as CASSLWASRTYEQYF.

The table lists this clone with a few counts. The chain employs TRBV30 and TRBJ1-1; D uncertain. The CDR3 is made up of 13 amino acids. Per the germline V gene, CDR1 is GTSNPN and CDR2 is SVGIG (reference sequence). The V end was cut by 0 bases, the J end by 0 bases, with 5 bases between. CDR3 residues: CAWSVRMNTEAFF. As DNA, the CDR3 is TGTGCCTGGAGTGTAAGGATGAACACTGAAGCTTTCTTT.

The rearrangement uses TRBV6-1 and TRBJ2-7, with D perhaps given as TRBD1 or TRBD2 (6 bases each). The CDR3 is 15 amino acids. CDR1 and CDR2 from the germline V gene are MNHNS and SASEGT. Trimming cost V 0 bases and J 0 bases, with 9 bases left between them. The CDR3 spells CASSEAGGPSYEQYF. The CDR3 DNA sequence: TGTGCCAGCAGTGAAGCGGGGGGCCCCTCCTACGAGCAGTACTTC.

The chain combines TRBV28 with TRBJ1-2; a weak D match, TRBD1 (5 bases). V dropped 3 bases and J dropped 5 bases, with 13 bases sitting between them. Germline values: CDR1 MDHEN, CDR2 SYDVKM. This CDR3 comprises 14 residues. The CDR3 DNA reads TGTGCCAGCAGTTTTGGGGCTGGGGCGTATGGCTACACCTTC. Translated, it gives CASSFGAGAYGYTF.

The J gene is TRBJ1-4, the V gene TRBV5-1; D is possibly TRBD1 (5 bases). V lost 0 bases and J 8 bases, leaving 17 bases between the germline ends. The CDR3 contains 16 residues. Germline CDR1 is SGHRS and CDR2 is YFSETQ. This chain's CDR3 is CASSLGRVEEYEKLFF. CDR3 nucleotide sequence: TGCGCCAGCAGCTTGGGCAGGGTTGAGGAGTACGAAAAACTGTTTTTT.

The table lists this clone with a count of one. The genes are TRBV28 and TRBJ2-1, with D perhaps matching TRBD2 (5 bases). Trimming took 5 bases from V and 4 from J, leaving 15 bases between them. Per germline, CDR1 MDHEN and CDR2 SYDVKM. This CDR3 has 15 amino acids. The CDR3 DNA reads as TGTGCCAGCAGTCATCAGGTTAGAGGGTACAATGAGCAGTTCTTC. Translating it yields CASSHQVRGYNEQFF.